The sequence of this T cell receptor (beta chain) was determined in a study of blood T cells in healthy people across ages. The authors ran a second PCR of roughly 7 to 11 cycles using a sample-barcoded 5' primer and a J-beta primer mix. TCRdb ran MiXCR on the 5' RACE reads and lists one entry per CDR3 protein. The data hold about 700,000 distinct CDR3 sequences, with about 32% observed a single time. Study-wide results and caveats: TCR beta diversity, measured per million T cells, fell in a roughly linear way with age. Estimated diversity that came from one million T cells was considered an underestimate.

V lost 3 bases and J 7 bases, leaving 10 bases between the germline ends. The CDR3 contains 13 residues. Points on this clonotype: Its antigen is unknown.

The sequence came from a woman over 75 in good health. The sequenced sample consisted of blood. This sequence joins TRBV12-3 or TRBV12-4 and TRBJ1-5, with D unclear. CDR3 bases: TGTGCCAGCAGTTTTGATGGACGCCAGCCCCAGCATTTT. Translating gives CASSFDGRQPQHF.